This TCR beta chain was obtained from a study of CD8+ T cells in alopecia areata. RNA was isolated and reverse transcribed to cDNA, the sequencing template. The method was immunoSEQ multiplex PCR; TCRdb's version includes in-frame clones alone and lacks a portion of them. This sample yields more than 200,000 clones, of which roughly two fifths are seen a single time; around 3% belongs to the top ten. Stated treatment: oral pan-JAK inhibitor, 5-10 mg twice daily. PBMCs served as the source from which CD4+ and CD8+ T cells were sorted. This clonotype was obtained from a human donor with alopecia areata. Sequencing used CD4+ T cells sorted from blood, obtained at approximately week 36, from a patient treated with tofacitinib.

This CDR3 is CASSLAREPSYF. In DNA, the CDR3 is TGTGCCAGCAGCTTAGCCCGGGAACCCTCCTACTTC. The V gene is TRBV7-9, the J gene TRBJ2-7; a possible D gene is TRBD2 (5 bases). V lost 0 bases and J 13 bases, leaving 13 bases between the germline ends. This CDR3 is built from 12 residues. Germline V gene sequence: CDR1 SEHNR, CDR2 FQNEAQ (reference sequence).